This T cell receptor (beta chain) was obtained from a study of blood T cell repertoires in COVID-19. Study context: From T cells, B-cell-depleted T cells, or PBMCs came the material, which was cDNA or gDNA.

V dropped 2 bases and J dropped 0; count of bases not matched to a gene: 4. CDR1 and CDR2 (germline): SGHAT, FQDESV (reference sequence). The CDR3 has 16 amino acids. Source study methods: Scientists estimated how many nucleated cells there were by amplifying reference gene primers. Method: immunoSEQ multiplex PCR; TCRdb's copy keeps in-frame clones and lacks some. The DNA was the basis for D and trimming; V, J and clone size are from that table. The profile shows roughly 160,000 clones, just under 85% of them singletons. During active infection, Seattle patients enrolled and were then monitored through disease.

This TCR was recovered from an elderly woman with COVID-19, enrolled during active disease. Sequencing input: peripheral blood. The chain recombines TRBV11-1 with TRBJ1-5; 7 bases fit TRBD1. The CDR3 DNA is TGTGCCAGCAGCTTAAGGGACAGAAATAGCAATCAGCCCCAGCATTTT. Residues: CASSLRDRNSNQPQHF.